The 29 T cell receptor beta chains listed next were all sequenced from one sample in a study of blood T cell repertoires in COVID-19. Produced via immunoSEQ multiplex PCR; TCRdb's table is partial and in-frame only. The sample carries about 480,000 clones, 88% recorded once. The sequencing sample was made of PBMCs or T cells enriched from blood (not recorded which). The receptor set was obtained from a woman between 40 and 50 years old who had recovered from COVID-19.

CDR3 sequence: CASSRGRTGRLYTEAFF. CDR3 DNA sequence: TGTGCCAGCAGCCGTGGGAGGACAGGAAGACTATACACTGAAGCTTTCTTT. The J gene is TRBJ1-1, the V gene TRBV7-6, with TRBD1 matching over 7 bases. With 5 bases clipped from V and 3 bases from J, the junction kept 15 bases outside the gene matches. CDR1 is SGHVS and CDR2 is FNYEAQ in the germline V gene. The CDR3 has 17 residues.

This chain links TRBV4-3 with TRBJ2-3, with TRBD2 matching over 10 bases. The V gene's germline CDR1 is LGHNA and CDR2 YSLEER. J was trimmed by 5 bases and V by 4 bases; bases with no gene match: 6. The length of the CDR3 is 15 residues. CDR3 bases: TGCGCCAGCAGCCTTAGCGGGAGGTACGGAGATACGCAGTATTTT. This gives the protein CASSLSGRYGDTQYF.

This chain uses TRBV27 with TRBJ2-7, with TRBD2 identical over 9 bases. V shed 6 bases and J 3 bases; nucleotides not matched to a gene: 3. CDR1 MNHEY and CDR2 SMNVEV come from the germline V gene (reference sequence). The CDR3 is 13 residues long. The CDR3 protein is CASRLAGHYEQYF. CDR3 coding DNA: TGTGCCAGCAGACTAGCGGGTCACTACGAGCAGTACTTC.

The rearrangement uses TRBV19 and TRBJ2-2, with a possible D match to TRBD2 (5 bases). From germline, CDR1 is LNHDA and CDR2 SQIVND (reference sequence). The CDR3 is 14 amino acids. Between the trimmed V and J ends, which lost 11 bases and 3 bases, there was a span of 16 bases. The CDR3 DNA follows: TGTGCCTCCTTAGGGCTAGCCTACACCGGGGAGCTGTTTTTT. Its translation is CASLGLAYTGELFF.

This chain joins TRBV5-5 and TRBJ2-5, with D possibly matching TRBD2 (6 bases). This CDR3 spans 14 amino acids. V was clipped by 4 bases and J by 2 bases, with 12 bases between them. Germline CDR1 SGHKS, CDR2 YYEKEE (reference sequence). The CDR3, as DNA: TGTGCCAGCAGCCCTGGGGGGACTCAAGAGACCCAGTACTTC. This codes for CASSPGGTQETQYF.

The genes are TRBV11-2 and TRBJ1-3; TRBD1 matches 9 bases. The CDR3 has 15 residues. The germline CDR1 and CDR2 sequences are SGHAT and FQNNGV. The V and J ends lost 5 bases and 2 bases, in that order; junction bases with no gene match: 4. The CDR3 DNA sequence: TGTGCCAGCAGCCCACAGGGGGCTACTGGAAACACCATATATTTT. This translates into CASSPQGATGNTIYF.

This clone was seen a handful of times. The chain has TRBV4-1 and TRBJ1-4; D uncertain. Trimming took off 0 bases at V and 8 bases at J, with 19 bases between the two ends. Germline V gene lookup returns CDR1 MGHRA and CDR2 YSYEKL. The CDR3 spans 17 residues. CDR3 sequence reads: CASSQEFGRTAGEKLFF. The CDR3 DNA follows: TGCGCCAGCAGCCAAGAATTCGGGAGGACGGCCGGAGAAAAACTGTTTTTT.

The chain is built from TRBV14 and TRBJ1-1; D is unresolved. This CDR3 has 16 amino acids. V lost 1 base and J 4 bases, leaving 16 bases between the germline ends. Germline-derived CDR1 and CDR2 are SGHDN and FVKESK. The CDR3, as DNA: TGTGCCAGCAGCCAAGGGTGGTGGAGCGGTTCCACTGAAGCTTTCTTT. Amino acid sequence: CASSQGWWSGSTEAFF. The full variable domain, its missing parts supplied by reference TRBV14 and TRBJ1-1, is EAGVTQFPSHSVIEKGQTVTLRCDPISGHDNLYWYRRVMGKEIKFLLHFVKESKQDESGMPNNRFLAERTGGTYSTLKVQPAELEDSGVYFCASSQGWWSGSTEAFFGQGTRLTVV.

V and J are TRBV24-1 and TRBJ2-2; D unclear. This CDR3 comprises 13 residues. V dropped 2 bases and J dropped 7 bases, with 7 bases sitting between them. Germline CDR1 is KGHDR and CDR2 is SFDVKD. This CDR3 is CATSDSYGGELFF. CDR3 coding DNA: TGTGCCACCAGTGATTCCTACGGCGGGGAGCTGTTTTTT.

The chain employs TRBV7-2 and TRBJ2-7; D remains ambiguous. CDR3 length: 13 amino acids. In germline, CDR1 is SGHTA, CDR2 FQGNSA. V lost 1 base and J 4 bases, leaving 8 bases between the germline ends. CDR3 coding DNA: TGTGCCAGCAGCTTAGTAGACGGGTACGAGCAGTACTTC. This translates into CASSLVDGYEQYF.

J is TRBJ1-2 and V is TRBV6-2 or TRBV6-3; D remains unclear. The V and J ends lost 2 bases and 8 bases respectively, with 12 bases between them. The CDR3 runs 13 residues. Germline CDR1 is MNHEY and CDR2 is SVGEGT. The CDR3 DNA reads as TGTGCCAGCAGTTACCCGGTTCAGGTGGGCTACACCTTC. Its translation is CASSYPVQVGYTF.

This clone was observed a few times. This sample includes further DNA sequences coding for the same CDR3. This rearrangement joins TRBV5-1 to TRBJ2-3, with TRBD2 matching 7 bases. The J segment lost 6 bases and the V segment lost 0 bases, leaving 1 base of the junction unmatched. Germline CDR1 and CDR2: SGHRS and YFSETQ. This CDR3 contains 13 residues. The CDR3 bases are TGCGCCAGCAGCTTGGCGCGGGGGGATACGCAGTATTTT. This gives the protein CASSLARGDTQYF.

Comment on this clone: One junction end disagrees with the germline gene, perhaps due to a read error. The chain recombines TRBV11-3 with TRBJ2-1; D is possibly TRBD1 (6 bases). This CDR3 has 15 residues. CDR1 is SGHNT and CDR2 is YENEEA in the germline V gene. DNA of the CDR3: TGTGCCAGCAGCCTAGACTATCAGGGGTTCAATGAGCAGTTCTTC. Protein sequence: CASSLDYQGFNEQFF.

This clone was seen just once. This chain connects TRBV12-3 or TRBV12-4 to TRBJ1-1; D may be TRBD1 (6 bases). The CDR3 has 13 residues. The V and J ends lost 8 bases and 6 bases respectively, with 16 bases between them. CDR3: CASLSQGYAEAFF. CDR3 coding DNA: TGTGCCAGCTTATCACAGGGATACGCTGAAGCTTTCTTT.

The V gene is TRBV7-8, the J gene TRBJ2-2, with 8 bases identical to TRBD2. This CDR3 comprises 15 residues. Trimming cost V 5 bases and J 3 bases; bases outside gene matches: 5. CDR1 is SGHVS, CDR2 FQNEAQ, per germline. This chain's CDR3 is CASSPEREYTGELFF. CDR3 coding DNA: TGTGCCAGCAGCCCCGAGCGGGAGTACACCGGGGAGCTGTTTTTT.

The chain joins TRBV9 to TRBJ2-7; 10 bases agree with TRBD1. This CDR3 spans 15 amino acids. Germline values: CDR1 SGDLS, CDR2 YYNGEE. J was trimmed by 5 bases and V by 4 bases; bases with no gene match: 9. DNA of the CDR3: TGTGCCAGCAGCACCTCGACAGGGGGCTTCGACGAGCAGTACTTC. Translation gives CASSTSTGGFDEQYF.

In nucleotides, the CDR3 is TGTGCCAGCAGCACGGACAGGGGACCCTACGAGCAGTACTTC. Protein sequence: CASSTDRGPYEQYF. The rearrangement joins TRBV7-8 to TRBJ2-7; TRBD1 aligns across 9 bases. This CDR3 comprises 14 residues. V was pared by 5 bases and J by 2 bases, with 4 bases of the junction left unmatched. CDR1 and CDR2 (germline): SGHVS, FQNEAQ. The full variable domain, rest sourced from reference TRBV7-8 and TRBJ2-7, is GAGVSQSPRYKVAKRGQDVALRCDPISGHVSLFWYQQALGQGPEFLTYFQNEAQLDKSGLPSDRFFAERPEGSVSTLKIQRTQQEDSAVYLCASSTDRGPYEQYFGPGTRLTVT.

This chain uses TRBV29-1 with TRBJ2-1, with 7 positions matching TRBD1. In germline, CDR1 is SQVTM, CDR2 ANQGSEA. The CDR3 extends over 12 amino acids. V dropped 7 bases and J dropped 7; count of bases not matched to a gene: 7. In DNA, the CDR3 is TGCAGCGCCCTGACAGGGAAGAATGAGCAGTTCTTC. Translation: CSALTGKNEQFF.

This chain uses TRBV27 with TRBJ2-7, with TRBD1 matching 7 bases. The CDR3 length is 16 residues. The ends lost 3 bases at V and 3 bases at J; junction bases unmatched: 11. Germline loops: CDR1 MNHEY, CDR2 SMNVEV (reference sequence). The CDR3 DNA follows: TGTGCCAGCAGTTTCTCCCTTCGACAGGGAGTCTACGAGCAGTACTTC. It translates to CASSFSLRQGVYEQYF.

The chain employs TRBV5-4 and TRBJ1-6; 7 bases match TRBD1. Germline CDR1 reads SGHNT; CDR2 reads YYREEE (reference sequence). The CDR3 length is 16 residues. With 3 bases clipped from V and 8 bases from J, the junction kept 11 bases outside the gene matches. The DNA of the CDR3 is TGTGCCAGCAGCTCGTCGGGACAGAGACGTGATTCACCCCTCCACTTT. Residues: CASSSSGQRRDSPLHF.

This chain connects TRBV10-3 to TRBJ1-1; maybe TRBD1 (5 bases). The CDR3 runs to 15 residues. Germline CDR1 reads ENHRY; CDR2 reads SYGVKD. V was trimmed by 8 bases and J by 2 bases, leaving 18 bases between them. The CDR3 coding sequence is TGTGCCATCCGCCCGGGGGAGAACTTAAACACTGAAGCTTTCTTT. Protein product: CAIRPGENLNTEAFF.

This sequence joins TRBV7-2 and TRBJ1-2, with 7 nucleotides matching TRBD1. The CDR3 has 17 amino acids. Per the germline V gene, CDR1 is SGHTA and CDR2 is FQGNSA. The V and J ends lost 6 bases and 1 base, in that order; junction bases with no gene match: 14. CDR3 loop: CASSFRLGAGGNYGYTF. The CDR3 DNA reads TGTGCCAGCAGTTTTCGCCTTGGGGCAGGGGGTAACTATGGCTACACCTTC.

The sample holds one count of this clone. V gene TRBV10-3 combines with J gene TRBJ2-1; TRBD2 matches 7 bases. V lost 11 bases to trimming and J lost 8 bases; unmatched junction nucleotides: 3. The CDR3 runs to 10 residues. Germline V gives CDR1 ENHRY, CDR2 SYGVKD. In nucleotides, the CDR3 is TGTGCCTCCAGCGGGGATGAGCAGTTCTTC. Translated, it gives CASSGDEQFF.

The chain combines TRBV14 with TRBJ1-6; weak D call: TRBD1 (6 bases). V was pared by 4 bases and J by 9 bases, with 13 bases between. From germline, CDR1 is SGHDN and CDR2 FVKESK. CDR3 length: 14 amino acids. CDR3 in amino acids: CASSLLQGSSPLHF. The CDR3, as DNA: TGTGCCAGCAGCCTTCTACAGGGAAGTTCACCCCTCCACTTT.

The chain recombines TRBV11-3 with TRBJ2-6; D is perhaps TRBD2 (6 bases). This CDR3 has 17 residues. The V and J ends lost 7 bases and 0 bases respectively, with 16 bases between them. The germline gives CDR1 SGHNT, CDR2 YENEEA. CDR3 sequence reads: CASMPLGGISGANVLTF. CDR3 in DNA: TGTGCCAGCATGCCCCTCGGGGGTATCTCTGGGGCCAACGTCCTGACTTTC. The full variable domain, completed using reference TRBV11-3 and TRBJ2-6, is EAGVVQSPRYKIIEKKQPVAFWCNPISGHNTLYWYLQNLGQGPELLIRYENEEAVDDSQLPKDRFSAERLKGVDSTLKIQPAELGDSAVYLCASMPLGGISGANVLTFGAGSRLTVL.

The chain is built from TRBV19 and TRBJ1-2, with TRBD1 matching 7 bases. CDR3 length: 13 amino acids. The ends lost 6 bases at V and 4 bases at J; junction bases unmatched: 5. CDR1 is LNHDA and CDR2 is SQIVND in the germline V gene (reference sequence). The CDR3, as DNA: TGTGCCAGTAGGGGGACAGCAACCTATGGCTACACCTTC. Translating gives CASRGTATYGYTF.

The J gene is TRBJ2-1, the V gene TRBV4-1, with 8 bases lining up with TRBD2. Germline CDR1 and CDR2: MGHRA and YSYEKL. V lost 0 bases, J lost 8 bases, and 9 bases stayed unmatched. The CDR3 is 16 amino acids. CDR3 bases: TGCGCCAGCAGCCAAGATCTGCAGCGGGAGTGGGATGAGCAGTTCTTC. Translation gives CASSQDLQREWDEQFF.

This chain uses TRBV19 with TRBJ1-2; no reliable D call. Trimming removed 8 bases at V and 5 bases at J, with 9 bases between. Germline V gene sequence: CDR1 LNHDA, CDR2 SQIVND (reference sequence). The CDR3 has 11 residues. The CDR3 coding sequence is TGTGCCAGTGCGACGGGGTATGGCTACACCTTC. This sequence encodes CASATGYGYTF.

This rearrangement joins TRBV19 to TRBJ1-1; D is perhaps TRBD1 (6 bases). CDR3 length equals 13 residues. Germline CDR1 LNHDA, CDR2 SQIVND (reference sequence). V lost 7 bases and J 11 bases, leaving 20 bases between the germline ends. The CDR3 sequence: CASIESTGLHAFF. In DNA form, the CDR3 reads TGTGCCAGTATCGAATCCACAGGGTTGCATGCTTTCTTT.